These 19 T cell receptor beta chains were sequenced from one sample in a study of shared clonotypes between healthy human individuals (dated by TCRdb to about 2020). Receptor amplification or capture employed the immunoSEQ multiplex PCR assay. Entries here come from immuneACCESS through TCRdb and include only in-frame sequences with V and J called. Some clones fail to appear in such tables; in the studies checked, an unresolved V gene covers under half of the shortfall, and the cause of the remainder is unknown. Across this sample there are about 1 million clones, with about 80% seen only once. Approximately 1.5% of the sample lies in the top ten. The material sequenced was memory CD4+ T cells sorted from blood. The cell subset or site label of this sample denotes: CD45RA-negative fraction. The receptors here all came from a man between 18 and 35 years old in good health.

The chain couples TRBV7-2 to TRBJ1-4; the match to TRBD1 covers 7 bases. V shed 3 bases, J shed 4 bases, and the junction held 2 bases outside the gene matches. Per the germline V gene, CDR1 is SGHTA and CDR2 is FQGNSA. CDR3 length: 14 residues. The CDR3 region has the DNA TGTGCCAGCAGCTTGGGACAGATTAATGAAAAACTGTTTTTT. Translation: CASSLGQINEKLFF.

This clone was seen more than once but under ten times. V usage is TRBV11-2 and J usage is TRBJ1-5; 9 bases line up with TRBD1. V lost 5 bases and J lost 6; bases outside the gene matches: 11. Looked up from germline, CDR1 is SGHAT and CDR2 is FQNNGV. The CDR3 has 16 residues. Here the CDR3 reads CASSPRDREGGQPQHF. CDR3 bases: TGTGCCAGCAGCCCAAGGGACAGGGAGGGCGGTCAGCCCCAGCATTTT.

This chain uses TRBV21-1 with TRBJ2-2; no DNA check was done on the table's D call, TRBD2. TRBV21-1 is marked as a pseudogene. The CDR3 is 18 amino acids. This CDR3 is CASSKDGGWPLNTGELFF. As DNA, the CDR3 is TGTGCCAGCAGCAAAGACGGGGGATGGCCCCTGAACACCGGGGAGCTGTTTTTT.

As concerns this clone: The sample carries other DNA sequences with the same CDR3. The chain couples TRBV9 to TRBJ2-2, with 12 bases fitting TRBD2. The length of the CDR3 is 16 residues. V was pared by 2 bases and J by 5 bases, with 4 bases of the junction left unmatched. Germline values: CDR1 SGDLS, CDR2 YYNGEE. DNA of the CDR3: TGTGCCAGCAGCGTGGGACTAGCGGGTGCTACCGGGGAGCTGTTTTTT. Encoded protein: CASSVGLAGATGELFF.

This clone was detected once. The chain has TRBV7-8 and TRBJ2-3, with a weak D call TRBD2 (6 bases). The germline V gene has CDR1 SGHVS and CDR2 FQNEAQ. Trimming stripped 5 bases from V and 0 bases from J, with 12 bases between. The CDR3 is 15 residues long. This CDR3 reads CASSPLASSTDTQYF. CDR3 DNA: TGTGCCAGCAGCCCACTAGCATCTAGCACAGATACGCAGTATTTT.

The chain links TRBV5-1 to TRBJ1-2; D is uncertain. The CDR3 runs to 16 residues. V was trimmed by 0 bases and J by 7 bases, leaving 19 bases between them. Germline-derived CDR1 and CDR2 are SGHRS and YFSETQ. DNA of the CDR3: TGCGCCAGCAGCTTGGACCTCACTCCCCTTTCGGGTGGCTACACCTTC. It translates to CASSLDLTPLSGGYTF.

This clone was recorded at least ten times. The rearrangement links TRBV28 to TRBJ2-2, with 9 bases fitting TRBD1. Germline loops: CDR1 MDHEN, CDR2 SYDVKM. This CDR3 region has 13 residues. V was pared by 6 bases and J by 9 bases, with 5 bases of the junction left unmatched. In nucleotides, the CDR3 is TGTGCCAGCAGGCCGACAGGGGGAAGGGAGCTGTTTTTT. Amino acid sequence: CASRPTGGRELFF.

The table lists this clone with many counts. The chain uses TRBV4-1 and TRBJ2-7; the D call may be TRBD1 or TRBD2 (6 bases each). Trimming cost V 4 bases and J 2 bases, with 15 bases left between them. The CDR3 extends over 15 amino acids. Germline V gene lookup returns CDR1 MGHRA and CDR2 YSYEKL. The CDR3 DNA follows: TGCGCCAGCAGCCCCAGTGGGGGGCAGGCCTACGAGCAGTACTTC. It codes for CASSPSGGQAYEQYF.

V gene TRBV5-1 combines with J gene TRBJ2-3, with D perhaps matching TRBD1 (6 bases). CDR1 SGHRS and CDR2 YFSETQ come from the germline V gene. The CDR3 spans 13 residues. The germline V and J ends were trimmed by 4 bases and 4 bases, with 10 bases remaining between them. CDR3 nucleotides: TGCGCCAGCAGCGAACCAGGGGCAGATACGCAGTATTTT. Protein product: CASSEPGADTQYF.

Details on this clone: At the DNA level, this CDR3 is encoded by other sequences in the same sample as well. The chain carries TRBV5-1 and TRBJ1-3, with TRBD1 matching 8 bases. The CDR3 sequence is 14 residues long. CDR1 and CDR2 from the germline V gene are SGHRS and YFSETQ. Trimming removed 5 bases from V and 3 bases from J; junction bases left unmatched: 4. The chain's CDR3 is CASSSGTGGNTIYF. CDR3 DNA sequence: TGCGCCAGCAGTTCCGGGACAGGTGGAAACACCATATATTTT.

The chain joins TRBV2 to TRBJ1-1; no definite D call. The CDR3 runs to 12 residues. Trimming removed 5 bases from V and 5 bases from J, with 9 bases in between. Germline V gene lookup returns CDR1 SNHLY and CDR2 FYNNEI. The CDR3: CASSIEGTEAFF. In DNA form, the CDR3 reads TGTGCCAGCAGTATTGAGGGAACTGAAGCTTTCTTT.

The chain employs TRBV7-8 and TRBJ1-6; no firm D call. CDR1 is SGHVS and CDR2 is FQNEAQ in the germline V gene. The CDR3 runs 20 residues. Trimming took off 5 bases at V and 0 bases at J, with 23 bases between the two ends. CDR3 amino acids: CASSPQAVSTSSSYNSPLHF. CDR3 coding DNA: TGTGCCAGCAGCCCCCAGGCGGTCAGTACCTCGAGCTCCTATAATTCACCCCTCCACTTT.

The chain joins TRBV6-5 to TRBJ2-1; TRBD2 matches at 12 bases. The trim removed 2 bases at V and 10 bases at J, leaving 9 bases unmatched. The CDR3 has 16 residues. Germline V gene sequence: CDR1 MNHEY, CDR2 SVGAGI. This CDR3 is CASSYRTSGAPREQFF. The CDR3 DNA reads TGTGCCAGCAGTTACAGGACTAGCGGGGCACCGAGGGAGCAGTTCTTC.

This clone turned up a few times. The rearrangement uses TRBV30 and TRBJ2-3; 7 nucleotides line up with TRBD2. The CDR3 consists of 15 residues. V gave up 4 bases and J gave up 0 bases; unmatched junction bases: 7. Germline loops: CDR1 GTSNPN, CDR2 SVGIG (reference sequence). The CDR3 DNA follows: TGTGCCTGGAAACGCGGGGGAGCTAGCACAGATACGCAGTATTTT. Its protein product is CAWKRGGASTDTQYF.

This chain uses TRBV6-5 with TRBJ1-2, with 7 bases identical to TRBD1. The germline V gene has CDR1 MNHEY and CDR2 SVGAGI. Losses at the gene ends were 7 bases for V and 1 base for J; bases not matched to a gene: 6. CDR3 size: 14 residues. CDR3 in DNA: TGTGCCAGCAACCCACAGGGGATTAACTATGGCTACACCTTC. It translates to CASNPQGINYGYTF.

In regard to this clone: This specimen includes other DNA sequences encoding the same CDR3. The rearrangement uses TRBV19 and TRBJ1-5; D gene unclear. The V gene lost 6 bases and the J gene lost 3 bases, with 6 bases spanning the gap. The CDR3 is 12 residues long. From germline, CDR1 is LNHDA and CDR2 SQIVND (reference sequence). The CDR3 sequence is CASRGTNQPQHF. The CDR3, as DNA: TGTGCCAGTAGAGGAACCAATCAGCCCCAGCATTTT.

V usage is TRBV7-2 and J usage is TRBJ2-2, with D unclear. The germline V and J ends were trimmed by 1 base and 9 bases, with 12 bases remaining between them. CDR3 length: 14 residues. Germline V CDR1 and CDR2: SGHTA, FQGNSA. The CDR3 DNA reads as TGTGCCAGCAGCTTAGGTGGCCCCGTGAGGGAGCTGTTTTTT. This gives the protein CASSLGGPVRELFF.

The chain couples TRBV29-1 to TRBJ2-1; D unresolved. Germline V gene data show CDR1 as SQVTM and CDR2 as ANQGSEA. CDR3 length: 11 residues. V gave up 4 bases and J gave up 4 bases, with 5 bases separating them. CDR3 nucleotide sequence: TGCAGCGTTGGACTTTACAATGAGCAGTTCTTC. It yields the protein CSVGLYNEQFF.

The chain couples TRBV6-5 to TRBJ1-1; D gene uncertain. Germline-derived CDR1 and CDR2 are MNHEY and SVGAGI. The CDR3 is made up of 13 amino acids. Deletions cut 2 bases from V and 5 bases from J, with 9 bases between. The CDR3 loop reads CASSYTDGTEAFF. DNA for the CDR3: TGTGCCAGCAGTTACACCGATGGGACTGAAGCTTTCTTT.